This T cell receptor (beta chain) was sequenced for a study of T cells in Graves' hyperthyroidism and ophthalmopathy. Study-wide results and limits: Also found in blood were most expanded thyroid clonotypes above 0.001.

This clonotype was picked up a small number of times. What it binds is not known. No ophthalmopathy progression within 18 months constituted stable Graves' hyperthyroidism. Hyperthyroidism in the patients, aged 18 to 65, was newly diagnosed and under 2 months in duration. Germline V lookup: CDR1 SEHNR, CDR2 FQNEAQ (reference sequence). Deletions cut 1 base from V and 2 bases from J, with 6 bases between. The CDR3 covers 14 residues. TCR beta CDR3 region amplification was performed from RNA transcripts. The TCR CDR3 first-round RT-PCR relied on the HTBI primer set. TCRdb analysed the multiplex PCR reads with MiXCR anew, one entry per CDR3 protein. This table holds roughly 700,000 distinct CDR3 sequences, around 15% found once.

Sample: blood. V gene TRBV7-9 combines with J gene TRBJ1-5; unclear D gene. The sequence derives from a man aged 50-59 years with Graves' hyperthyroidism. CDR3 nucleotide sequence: TGTGCCAGCAGCTTAGGGGAGGGCAATCAGCCCCAGCATTTT. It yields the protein CASSLGEGNQPQHF.